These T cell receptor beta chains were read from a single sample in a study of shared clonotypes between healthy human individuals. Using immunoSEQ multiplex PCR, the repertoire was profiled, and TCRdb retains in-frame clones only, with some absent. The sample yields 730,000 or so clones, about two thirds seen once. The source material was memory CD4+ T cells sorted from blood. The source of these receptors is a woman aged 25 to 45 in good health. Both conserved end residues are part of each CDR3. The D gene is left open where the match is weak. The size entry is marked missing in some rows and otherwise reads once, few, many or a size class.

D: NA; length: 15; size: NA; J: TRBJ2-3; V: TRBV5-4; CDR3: CASSLGTLRTDTQYF; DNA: TGTGCCAGCAGCTTAGGGACTCTCCGCACAGATACGCAGTATTTT
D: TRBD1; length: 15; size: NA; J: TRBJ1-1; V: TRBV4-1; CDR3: CASSPVGTVNTEAFF; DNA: TGCGCCAGCAGCCCAGTTGGGACAGTCAACACTGAAGCTTTCTTT
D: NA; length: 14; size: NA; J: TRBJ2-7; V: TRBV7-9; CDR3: CASSIQGDSYEQYF; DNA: TGTGCCAGCAGCATACAGGGAGACTCCTACGAGCAGTACTTC
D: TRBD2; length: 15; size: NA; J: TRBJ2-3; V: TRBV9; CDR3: CASSPAGTTTDTQYF; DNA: TGTGCCAGCAGCCCCGCCGGGACTACCACAGATACGCAGTATTTT
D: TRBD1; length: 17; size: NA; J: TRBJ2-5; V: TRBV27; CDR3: CASSPLLETGGGETQYF; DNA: TGTGCCAGCAGTCCCCTCCTGGAGACAGGGGGCGGCGAGACCCAGTACTTC
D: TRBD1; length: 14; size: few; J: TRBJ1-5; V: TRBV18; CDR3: CASSPGTGRGTQHF; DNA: TGTGCCAGCTCACCCGGGACAGGGCGGGGGACCCAGCATTTT
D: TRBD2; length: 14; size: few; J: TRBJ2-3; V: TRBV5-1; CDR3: CASSPTSATDTQYF; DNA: TGCGCCAGCAGCCCCACTAGCGCCACAGATACGCAGTATTTT
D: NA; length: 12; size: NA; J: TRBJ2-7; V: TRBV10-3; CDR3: CAISYDGYEQYF; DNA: TGTGCCATCAGCTACGACGGCTACGAGCAGTACTTC
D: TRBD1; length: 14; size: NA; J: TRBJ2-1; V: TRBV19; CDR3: CASSRDRGLYEQFF; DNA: TGTGCCAGTTCCCGGGACAGGGGGCTGTATGAGCAGTTCTTC
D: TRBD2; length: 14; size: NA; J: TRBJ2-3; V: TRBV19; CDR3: CASSTREGPDTQYF; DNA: TGTGCCAGTAGTACGCGGGAGGGCCCAGATACGCAGTATTTT
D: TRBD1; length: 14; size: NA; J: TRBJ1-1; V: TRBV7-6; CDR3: CASSPGTGAGEAFF; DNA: TGTGCCAGCAGCCCGGGGACAGGGGCGGGTGAAGCTTTCTTT
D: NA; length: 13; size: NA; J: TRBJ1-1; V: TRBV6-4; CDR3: CASSLTVNTEAFF; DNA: TGTGCCAGCAGTTTGACGGTGAACACTGAAGCTTTCTTT
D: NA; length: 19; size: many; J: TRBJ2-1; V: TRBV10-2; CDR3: CASSSSGGSGQGRWNEQFF; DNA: TGCGCCAGCAGTTCCTCCGGGGGTAGCGGCCAAGGCAGGTGGAATGAGCAGTTCTTC
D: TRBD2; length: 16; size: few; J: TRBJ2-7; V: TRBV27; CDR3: CASSTFLAGVSYEQYF; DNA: TGTGCCAGCAGTACGTTTCTAGCGGGAGTTTCCTACGAGCAGTACTTC
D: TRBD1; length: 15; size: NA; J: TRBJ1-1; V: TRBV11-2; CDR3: CASSSRTGENTEAFF; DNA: TGTGCCAGCAGCTCCAGGACAGGGGAGAACACTGAAGCTTTCTTT
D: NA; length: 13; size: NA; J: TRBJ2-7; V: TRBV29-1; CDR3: CSVGSDRSYEQYF; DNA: TGCAGCGTTGGTTCTGACCGCTCCTACGAGCAGTACTTC
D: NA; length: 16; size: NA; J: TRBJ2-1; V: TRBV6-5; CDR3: CASSYSRLGINNEQFF; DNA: TGTGCCAGCAGTTACTCGAGACTGGGAATAAACAATGAGCAGTTCTTC
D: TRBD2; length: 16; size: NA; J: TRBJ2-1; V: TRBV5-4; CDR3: CASSSGTSGRYNEQFF; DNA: TGTGCCAGCAGCTCCGGGACTAGCGGGAGATACAATGAGCAGTTCTTC
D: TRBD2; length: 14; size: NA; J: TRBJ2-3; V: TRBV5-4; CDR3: CASSSPAGADTQYF; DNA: TGTGCCAGCAGCTCCCCGGCGGGAGCGGATACGCAGTATTTT
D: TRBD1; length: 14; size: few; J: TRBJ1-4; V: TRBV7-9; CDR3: CASSQKGQDEKLFF; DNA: TGTGCCAGCAGCCAAAAAGGACAGGATGAAAAACTGTTTTTT
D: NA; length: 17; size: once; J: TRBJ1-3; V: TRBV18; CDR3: CASLSLNSLSSGNTIYF; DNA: TGTGCCAGCTTATCCCTAAACAGCCTCAGCTCTGGAAACACCATATATTTT
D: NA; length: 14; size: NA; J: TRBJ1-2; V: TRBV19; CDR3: CASSLGLSNYGYTF; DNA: TGTGCCAGTAGTTTAGGGTTGTCGAACTATGGCTACACCTTC
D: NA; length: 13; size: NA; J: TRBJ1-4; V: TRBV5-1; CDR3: CASTGGHNEKLFF; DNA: TGCGCCAGCACGGGGGGGCATAATGAAAAACTGTTTTTT
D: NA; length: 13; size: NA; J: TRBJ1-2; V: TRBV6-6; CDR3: CASSPNAAEGYTF; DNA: TGTGCCAGCAGCCCAAATGCGGCGGAAGGCTACACCTTC
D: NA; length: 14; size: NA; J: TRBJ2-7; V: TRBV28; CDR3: CASSLSGGPYEQYF; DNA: TGTGCCAGCAGTTTATCGGGGGGCCCCTACGAGCAGTACTTC
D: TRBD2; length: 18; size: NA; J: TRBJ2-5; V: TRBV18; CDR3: CASSPQRTSGRSQETQYF; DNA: TGTGCCAGCTCACCACAGAGAACTAGCGGGAGGAGCCAAGAGACCCAGTACTTC
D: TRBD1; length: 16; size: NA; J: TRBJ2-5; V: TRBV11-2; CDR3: CASSLGTGGRGETQYF; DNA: TGTGCCAGCAGTCTCGGGACAGGGGGCAGAGGGGAGACCCAGTACTTC
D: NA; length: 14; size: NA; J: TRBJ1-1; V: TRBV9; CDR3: CASSASGALTEAFF; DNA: TGTGCCAGCAGCGCCTCCGGAGCCCTCACTGAAGCTTTCTTT
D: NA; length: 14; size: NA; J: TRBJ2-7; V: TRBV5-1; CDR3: CASSLVEGSYEQYF; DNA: TGCGCCAGCAGCTTGGTGGAGGGTTCCTACGAGCAGTACTTC
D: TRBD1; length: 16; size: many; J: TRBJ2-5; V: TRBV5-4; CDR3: CASSLGTGGTGETQYF; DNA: TGTGCCAGCAGCTTGGGGACAGGGGGGACAGGAGAGACCCAGTACTTC
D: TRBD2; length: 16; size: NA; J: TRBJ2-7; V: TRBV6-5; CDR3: CASSYSEAGPTYEQYF; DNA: TGTGCCAGCAGTTACTCGGAAGCGGGACCTACCTACGAGCAGTACTTC
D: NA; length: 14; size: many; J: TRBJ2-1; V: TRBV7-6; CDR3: CASSFGSRGNEQFF; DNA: TGTGCCAGCAGCTTTGGTTCTAGGGGCAATGAGCAGTTCTTC
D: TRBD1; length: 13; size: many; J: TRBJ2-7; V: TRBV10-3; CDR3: CAISRQGPYEQYF; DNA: TGTGCCATCAGTAGACAGGGTCCCTACGAGCAGTACTTC
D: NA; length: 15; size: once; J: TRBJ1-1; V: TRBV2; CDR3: CASSELRPLNTEAFF; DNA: TGTGCCAGCAGTGAACTGAGACCCTTGAACACTGAAGCTTTCTTT
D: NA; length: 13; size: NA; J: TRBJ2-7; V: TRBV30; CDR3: CAWISGNSYEQYF; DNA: TGTGCCTGGATCAGCGGCAACTCCTACGAGCAGTACTTC
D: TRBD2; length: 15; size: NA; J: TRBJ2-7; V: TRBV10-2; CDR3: CASSEFSGPSYEQYF; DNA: TGCGCCAGCAGTGAGTTTAGCGGGCCGTCCTACGAGCAGTACTTC
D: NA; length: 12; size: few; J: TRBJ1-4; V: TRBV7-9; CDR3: CASSRDIRKLFF; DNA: TGTGCCAGCAGTCGGGACATCCGGAAACTGTTTTTT
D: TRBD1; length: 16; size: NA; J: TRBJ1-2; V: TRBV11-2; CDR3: CASSLVAGGALGGYTF; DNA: TGTGCCAGCAGCTTAGTCGCAGGGGGCGCACTGGGAGGCTACACCTTC
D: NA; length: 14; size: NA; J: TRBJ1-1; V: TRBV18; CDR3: CASSERVAGTEAFF; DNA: TGTGCCAGCTCGGAAAGGGTGGCGGGTACTGAAGCTTTCTTT
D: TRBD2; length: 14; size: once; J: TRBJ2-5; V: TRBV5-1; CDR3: CASSRAQGGETQYF; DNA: TGCGCCAGCAGCCGTGCCCAGGGAGGGGAGACCCAGTACTTC
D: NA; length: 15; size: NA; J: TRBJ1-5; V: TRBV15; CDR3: CATSRGRAYDQPQHF; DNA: TGTGCCACCAGCAGGGGCAGGGCTTACGATCAGCCCCAGCATTTT
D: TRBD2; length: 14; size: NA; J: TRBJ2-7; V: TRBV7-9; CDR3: CASSPLAITYEQYF; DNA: TGTGCCAGCAGCCCACTAGCGATAACCTACGAGCAGTACTTC
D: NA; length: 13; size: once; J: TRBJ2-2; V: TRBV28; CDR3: CASRRADTGELFF; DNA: TGTGCCAGCAGGAGGGCTGACACCGGGGAGCTGTTTTTT
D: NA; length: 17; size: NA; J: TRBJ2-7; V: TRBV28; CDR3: CASSFLPGRGAVYEQYF; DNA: TGTGCCAGCAGTTTTTTACCGGGCCGCGGGGCCGTATACGAGCAGTACTTC
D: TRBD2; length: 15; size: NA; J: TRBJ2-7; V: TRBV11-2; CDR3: CASSPLAGAIHEQYF; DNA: TGTGCCAGCAGTCCTCTAGCGGGAGCCATACACGAGCAGTACTTC
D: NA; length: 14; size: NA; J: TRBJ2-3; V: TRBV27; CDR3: CASSFDSVGDTQYF; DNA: TGTGCCAGCAGTTTTGATTCGGTGGGTGATACGCAGTATTTT
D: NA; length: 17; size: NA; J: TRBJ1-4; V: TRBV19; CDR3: CASSITLAEATNEKLFF; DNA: TGTGCCAGTAGTATAACATTGGCAGAAGCAACTAATGAAAAACTGTTTTTT
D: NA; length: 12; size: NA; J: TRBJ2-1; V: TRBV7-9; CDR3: CASSLVANEQFF; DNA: TGTGCCAGCAGCTTAGTAGCGAATGAGCAGTTCTTC
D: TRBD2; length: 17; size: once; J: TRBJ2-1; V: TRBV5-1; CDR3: CASSLTPSGRMYNEQFF; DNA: TGCGCCAGCAGCTTGACCCCTAGCGGGAGGATGTACAATGAGCAGTTCTTC
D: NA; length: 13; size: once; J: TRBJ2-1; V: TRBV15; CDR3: CATSRDPQREQFF; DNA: TGTGCCACCAGCAGAGACCCTCAGCGGGAGCAGTTCTTC
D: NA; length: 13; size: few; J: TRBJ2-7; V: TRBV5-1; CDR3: CASSLAPGYEQYF; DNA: TGCGCCAGCAGCTTGGCCCCGGGCTACGAGCAGTACTTC
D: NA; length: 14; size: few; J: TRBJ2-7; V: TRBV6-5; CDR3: CATERGVGFHEQYF; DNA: TGTGCCACCGAAAGAGGGGTGGGTTTCCACGAGCAGTACTTC
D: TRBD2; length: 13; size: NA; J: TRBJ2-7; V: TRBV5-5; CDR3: CASGGGAAREQYF; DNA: TGTGCCAGCGGGGGAGGGGCAGCGAGGGAGCAGTACTTC
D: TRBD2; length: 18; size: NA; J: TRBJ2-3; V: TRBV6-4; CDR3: CASSATSGRGEGTDTQYF; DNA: TGTGCCAGCAGCGCGACTAGCGGGAGAGGGGAGGGCACAGATACGCAGTATTTT
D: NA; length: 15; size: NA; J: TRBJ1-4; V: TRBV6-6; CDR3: CASSYSTLTAEKLFF; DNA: TGTGCCAGCAGTTACTCGACACTGACAGCGGAAAAACTGTTTTTT
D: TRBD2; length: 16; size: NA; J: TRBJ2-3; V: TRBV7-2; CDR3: CASSPFAGGSTDTQYF; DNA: TGTGCCAGCAGCCCCTTTGCGGGAGGCAGCACAGATACGCAGTATTTT
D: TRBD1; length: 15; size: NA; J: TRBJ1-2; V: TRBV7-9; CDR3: CASGRTGSLPYGYTF; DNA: TGTGCCAGCGGCCGGACAGGGTCATTGCCCTATGGCTACACCTTC
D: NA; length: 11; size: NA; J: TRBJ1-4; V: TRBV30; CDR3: CACRGYEKLFF; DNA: TGTGCCTGTCGAGGGTATGAAAAACTGTTTTTT
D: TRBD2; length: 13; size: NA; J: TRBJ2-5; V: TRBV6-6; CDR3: CASRGSTWETQYF; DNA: TGTGCCAGCCGCGGGAGTACATGGGAGACCCAGTACTTC